Shown below are 28 T cell receptor beta chains from a single sample sequenced in a study of blood T cell repertoires in COVID-19. Only in-frame clones appear in the TCRdb table, and some are missing; sequencing was by immunoSEQ multiplex PCR. The profile shows approximately 92,000 clones, about 81% of them singletons. The sequenced sample consisted of peripheral blood. These receptors were taken from a man between 60 and 70 years old with acute or convalescent COVID-19.

The V and J genes are TRBV11-3 and TRBJ1-1; tentatively, D is TRBD1 (6 bases). The CDR3 loop spans 12 amino acids. Germline-derived CDR1 and CDR2 are SGHNT and YENEEA. V was shortened by 0 bases and J by 11 bases, with 10 bases between the two germline ends. Here the CDR3 DNA reads TGTGCCAGCAGCTTAGAGGGGGCTGGGGCTTTCTTT. Translating gives CASSLEGAGAFF.

This chain joins TRBV28 and TRBJ2-5; 7 nucleotides line up with TRBD1. The germline V gene has CDR1 MDHEN and CDR2 SYDVKM. The CDR3 sequence is 14 residues long. Trimming took 5 bases from V and 5 from J; bases not matched to a gene: 8. This CDR3 reads CASSRTGGSETQYF. For the CDR3, the DNA is TGTGCCAGCAGTCGGACAGGAGGTTCGGAGACCCAGTACTTC.

This chain uses TRBV9 with TRBJ2-3; TRBD2 aligns across 8 bases. CDR3 size: 15 residues. CDR1 and CDR2 (germline): SGDLS, YYNGEE. V lost 0 bases, J lost 3 bases, and 3 bases stayed unmatched. This CDR3 reads CASSVGAGGTDTQYF. The CDR3 bases are TGTGCCAGCAGCGTAGGGGCGGGGGGTACAGATACGCAGTATTTT.

The rearrangement links TRBV30 to TRBJ1-1; tentative D call: TRBD1 (6 bases). The V and J ends lost 4 bases and 0 bases respectively, with 12 bases between them. Germline CDR1 reads GTSNPN; CDR2 reads SVGIG (reference sequence). This CDR3 spans 14 amino acids. The CDR3 protein is CAWNLGQMNTEAFF. The CDR3 DNA sequence: TGTGCCTGGAATCTTGGACAGATGAACACTGAAGCTTTCTTT.

The rearrangement uses TRBV5-4 and TRBJ2-1; D is possibly TRBD1 (7 bases). V was trimmed by 2 bases and J by 0 bases, leaving 15 bases between them. The CDR3 length is 17 residues. CDR1 is SGHNT and CDR2 is YYREEE in the germline V gene (reference sequence). The CDR3 DNA sequence: TGTGCCAGCAGCTTCGGAGGGGGCCCTAGCTCCTACAATGAGCAGTTCTTC. Protein product: CASSFGGGPSSYNEQFF.

V usage is TRBV5-8 and J usage is TRBJ2-1; D is perhaps TRBD2 (5 bases). Trimming removed 0 bases from V and 7 bases from J, with 8 bases in between. The germline gives CDR1 SGHTS, CDR2 YDEGEE. The CDR3 is made up of 13 amino acids. The CDR3, as DNA: TGTGCCAGCAGCTTGGATCGGAGGAATGAGCAGTTCTTC. The encoded protein is CASSLDRRNEQFF.

The chain has TRBV27 and TRBJ2-5, with 9 nucleotides matching TRBD1. This CDR3 spans 16 amino acids. The J segment lost 4 bases and the V segment lost 2 bases, leaving 8 bases of the junction unmatched. CDR1 is MNHEY and CDR2 is SMNVEV in the germline V gene (reference sequence). The CDR3 sequence is CASSLRGQGRVETQYF. The CDR3 nucleotides are TGTGCCAGCAGTTTAAGGGGACAGGGAAGAGTAGAGACCCAGTACTTC.

The chain links TRBV3-1 (or the pseudogene TRBV3-2) to TRBJ2-1; 14 bases match TRBD2. J was trimmed by 6 bases and V by 6 bases; bases with no gene match: 7. CDR1 is LGHDT and CDR2 is YNNKEL in the germline V gene (reference sequence). The CDR3 is 16 residues long. This CDR3 reads CASRSATSGGVNEQFF. CDR3 coding DNA: TGTGCCAGCAGATCCGCGACTAGCGGGGGGGTCAATGAGCAGTTCTTC.

This chain uses TRBV4-1 with TRBJ1-2, with TRBD1 matching 7 bases. Unmatched junction bases numbered 12, after V lost 4 bases and J lost 4 bases. Germline CDR1 is MGHRA and CDR2 is YSYEKL. This CDR3 region has 16 residues. The CDR3 region has the DNA TGCGCCAGCAGCCCGAGGGGACAGAGCTCTGGCTATGGCTACACCTTC. Residues: CASSPRGQSSGYGYTF.

The rearrangement links TRBV2 to TRBJ1-5; D gene unclear. Trimming shortened V by 5 bases and J by 11 bases, and 19 bases separated the two germline ends. This CDR3 contains 14 residues. CDR1 and CDR2 (germline): SNHLY, FYNNEI. The CDR3 region is CASSFRLVRSAQHF. The DNA of the CDR3 is TGTGCCAGCAGTTTTCGACTTGTGCGGTCGGCCCAGCATTTT.

The chain joins TRBV10-3 to TRBJ2-1, with 9 bases matching TRBD1. The CDR3 length is 14 residues. The germline V gene has CDR1 ENHRY and CDR2 SYGVKD. With V trimmed by 6 bases and J by 7 bases, 7 bases remained unmatched. CDR3 sequence (DNA): TGTGCCATCAGCAATCGGGACAGGGATAATGAGCAGTTCTTC. It translates to CAISNRDRDNEQFF.

J is TRBJ2-7 and V is TRBV19; possible D gene TRBD2, 6 bases. V was pared by 1 base and J by 0 bases, with 10 bases between. The CDR3 covers 15 residues. Germline V gives CDR1 LNHDA, CDR2 SQIVND (reference sequence). In nucleotides, the CDR3 is TGTGCCAGTAGTATAGCAGGAGGGAGCTCCTACGAGCAGTACTTC. Protein: CASSIAGGSSYEQYF.

This clone appeared a few times. The rearrangement links TRBV19 to TRBJ2-7, with a weak D call TRBD2 (6 bases). Germline CDR1 is LNHDA and CDR2 is SQIVND (reference sequence). The CDR3 is 15 amino acids. V shed 7 bases and J shed 0 bases, with 16 bases lying between them. The CDR3 loop reads CASKVSGSSSYEQYF. Here the CDR3 DNA reads TGTGCCAGTAAAGTTAGCGGCTCGAGCTCCTACGAGCAGTACTTC. Full variable domain (missing parts from reference TRBV19 and TRBJ2-7): DGGITQSPKYLFRKEGQNVTLSCEQNLNHDAMYWYRQDPGQGLRLIYYSQIVNDFQKGDIAEGYSVSREKKESFPLTVTSAQKNPTAFYLCASKVSGSSSYEQYFGPGTRLTVT.

This clone was seen just once. This rearrangement joins TRBV27 to TRBJ2-3, with 10 bases lining up with TRBD1. Germline V gene data show CDR1 as MNHEY and CDR2 as SMNVEV (reference sequence). V was pared by 2 bases and J by 5 bases, with 7 bases of the junction left unmatched. CDR3 length equals 16 residues. The CDR3 DNA follows: TGTGCCAGCAGTTTAGGGACAGGGGAGAGCTTAGATACGCAGTATTTT. Protein sequence: CASSLGTGESLDTQYF.

This chain connects TRBV4-2 to TRBJ1-5, with D possibly matching TRBD1 (6 bases). Looked up from germline, CDR1 is LGHNA and CDR2 is YNFKEQ. The V end was cut by 4 bases, the J end by 4 bases, with 38 bases between. The CDR3 totals 23 residues. The DNA of the CDR3 is TGTGCCAGCAGCCGACCTTATTCGGGACAAGAACTTGTCCCTCCGGGGGGAAATCAGCCCCAGCATTTT. It specifies CASSRPYSGQELVPPGGNQPQHF.

The chain has TRBV6-2 or TRBV6-3 and TRBJ2-7; no clear D gene. Germline V gene lookup returns CDR1 MNHEY and CDR2 SVGEGT. V lost 5 bases and J lost 0, with 14 bases in between. The CDR3 covers 15 residues. The CDR3 DNA is TGTGCCAGCAGTACAAGACCCTGGAGCTCCTACGAGCAGTACGTC. This encodes CASSTRPWSSYEQYV.

This clone was seen only once. The chain carries TRBV11-2 and TRBJ2-5; D ambiguous. V was clipped by 4 bases and J by 1 base, with 7 bases between them. The CDR3 is made up of 13 amino acids. Germline V gene sequence: CDR1 SGHAT, CDR2 FQNNGV. The CDR3 spells CASSYPSQETQYF. CDR3 DNA: TGTGCCAGCAGCTATCCCTCCCAAGAGACCCAGTACTTC.

The chain combines TRBV4-1 with TRBJ1-2; TRBD1 agrees at 7 bases. Germline-derived CDR1 and CDR2 are MGHRA and YSYEKL. The CDR3 runs to 15 residues. Germline trimming cut 4 bases from V and 10 bases from J; bases unmatched to any gene: 15. The DNA of the CDR3 is TGCGCCAGCAGCCCAAGAGACTCCGGGACAGAAAACTACACCTTC. It yields the protein CASSPRDSGTENYTF.

V gene TRBV27 combines with J gene TRBJ2-2; 7 bases line up with TRBD2. The CDR3 spans 16 residues. Germline CDR1 MNHEY, CDR2 SMNVEV (reference sequence). V trimming: 4 bases; J trimming: 7 bases; junction bases outside the gene matches: 12. The CDR3, as DNA: TGTGCCAGCAGTTCCATGGCGCGGGAGCGTGGCGGGGAGCTGTTTTTT. Translation: CASSSMARERGGELFF.

The genes are TRBV5-8 and TRBJ2-2, with a possible D match to TRBD1 (6 bases). CDR1 is SGHTS and CDR2 is YDEGEE in the germline V gene. V lost 4 bases and J 0 bases, leaving 10 bases between the germline ends. The CDR3 is 15 amino acids. The CDR3 region is CASSRRDTNTGELFF. Written as DNA, the CDR3 is TGTGCCAGCAGCCGAAGGGACACGAACACCGGGGAGCTGTTTTTT.

The chain combines TRBV5-8 with TRBJ2-7; 7 bases map to TRBD1. CDR1 and CDR2 (germline): SGHTS, YDEGEE. Trimming took 3 bases from V and 4 from J; bases not matched to a gene: 7. CDR3 length: 14 residues. The CDR3 DNA follows: TGTGCCAGCAGCTGGGGGACAGCCAGGTACGAGCAGTACTTC. Translation gives CASSWGTARYEQYF. Based on the CDR3 plus reference TRBV5-8 and TRBJ2-7, the full variable domain is EAGVTQSPTHLIKTRGQQATLRCSPISGHTSVYWYQQALGLGLQFLLWYDEGEERNRGNFPPRFSGRQFPNYSSELNVNALELEDSALYLCASSWGTARYEQYFGPGTRLTVT.

The V gene is TRBV6-5, the J gene TRBJ2-1; D unresolved. CDR3 size: 14 residues. Germline V CDR1 and CDR2: MNHEY, SVGAGI. V shed 7 bases and J shed 5 bases, with 15 bases lying between them. The CDR3 sequence is CASTSDTYNNEQFF. CDR3 sequence (DNA): TGTGCCAGCACTTCCGACACCTACAACAATGAGCAGTTCTTC.

This sequence joins TRBV27 and TRBJ2-2, with TRBD2 as a possible D gene (5 bases). The CDR3 contains 14 residues. Germline loops: CDR1 MNHEY, CDR2 SMNVEV (reference sequence). The germline V and J ends were trimmed by 6 bases and 8 bases, with 16 bases remaining between them. The CDR3 sequence is CASSLTGVMGELFF. Written as DNA, the CDR3 is TGTGCCAGCAGCCTCACCGGGGTTATGGGGGAGCTGTTTTTT.

This chain uses TRBV19 with TRBJ1-3; 8 bases match TRBD1. Germline CDR1 reads LNHDA; CDR2 reads SQIVND (reference sequence). The ends lost 5 bases at V and 3 bases at J; junction bases unmatched: 3. The CDR3 contains 14 residues. CDR3 amino acids: CASSQGAVGNTIYF. Written as DNA, the CDR3 is TGTGCCAGTAGTCAGGGGGCAGTTGGAAACACCATATATTTT.

CDR3 in amino acids: CASSRLNTEAFF. The CDR3 DNA sequence: TGTGCCAGTAGCAGACTAAACACTGAAGCTTTCTTT. The chain links TRBV19 to TRBJ1-1; D call uncertain. This CDR3 spans 12 amino acids. The germline V and J ends were trimmed by 6 bases and 2 bases, with 7 bases remaining between them. Germline CDR1 LNHDA, CDR2 SQIVND (reference sequence).

The chain combines TRBV5-1 with TRBJ2-7; the match to TRBD1 covers 8 bases. Germline V CDR1 and CDR2: SGHRS, YFSETQ. This CDR3 has 14 amino acids. Trimming at V came to 4 bases and at J to 5 bases, leaving 8 bases not matched to a gene. The CDR3 protein is CASSINRGLDEQYF. CDR3 nucleotides: TGCGCCAGCAGCATAAACAGGGGGTTGGACGAGCAGTACTTC.

This chain uses TRBV7-8 with TRBJ2-5; perhaps TRBD2 as D (6 bases). The germline V and J ends were trimmed by 7 bases and 1 base, with 13 bases remaining between them. From germline, CDR1 is SGHVS and CDR2 FQNEAQ. This CDR3 contains 14 residues. The CDR3 bases are TGTGCCAGCAACCCCCGGGACTTCCAAGAGACCCAGTACTTC. Protein product: CASNPRDFQETQYF.

This clone came up a few times. The chain uses TRBV2 and TRBJ2-3; D not certain. V dropped 6 bases and J dropped 0 bases, with 7 bases sitting between them. CDR3 length: 13 amino acids. Germline values: CDR1 SNHLY, CDR2 FYNNEI. CDR3 in amino acids: CASRESSTDTQYF. The CDR3 region has the DNA TGTGCCAGCAGGGAATCTAGCACAGATACGCAGTATTTT.